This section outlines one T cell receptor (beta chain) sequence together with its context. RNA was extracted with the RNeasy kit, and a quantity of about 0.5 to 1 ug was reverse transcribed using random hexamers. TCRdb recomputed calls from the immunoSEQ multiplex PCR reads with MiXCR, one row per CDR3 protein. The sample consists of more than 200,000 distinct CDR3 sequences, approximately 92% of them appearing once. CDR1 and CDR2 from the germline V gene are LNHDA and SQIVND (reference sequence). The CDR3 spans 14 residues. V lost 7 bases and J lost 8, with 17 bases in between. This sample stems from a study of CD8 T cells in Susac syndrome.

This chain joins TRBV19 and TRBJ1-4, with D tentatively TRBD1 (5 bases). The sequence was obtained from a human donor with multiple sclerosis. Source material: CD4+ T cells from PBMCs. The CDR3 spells CASTEGPRGEKLFF. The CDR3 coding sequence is TGTGCCAGTACCGAGGGGCCCCGCGGCGAAAAACTGTTTTTT.